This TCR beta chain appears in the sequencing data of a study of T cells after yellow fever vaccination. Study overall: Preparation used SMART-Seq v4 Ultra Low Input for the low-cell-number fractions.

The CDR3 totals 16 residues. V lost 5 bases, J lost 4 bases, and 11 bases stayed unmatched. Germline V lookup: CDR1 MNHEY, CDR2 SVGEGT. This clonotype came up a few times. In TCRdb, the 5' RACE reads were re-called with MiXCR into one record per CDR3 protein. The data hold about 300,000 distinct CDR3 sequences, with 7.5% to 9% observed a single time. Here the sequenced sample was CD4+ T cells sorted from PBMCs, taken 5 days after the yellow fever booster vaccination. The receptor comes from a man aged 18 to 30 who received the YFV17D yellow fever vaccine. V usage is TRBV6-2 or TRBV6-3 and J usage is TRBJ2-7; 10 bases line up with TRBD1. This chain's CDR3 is CASSDRPGQGLYEQYF. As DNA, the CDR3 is TGTGCCAGCAGTGACCGACCGGGACAGGGGTTGTACGAGCAGTACTTC.